The T cell receptor (beta chain) under discussion was sequenced for a study of blood T cell repertoires in COVID-19. Study-wide background: Samples came from the United States, Italy and Spain, spanning acute and convalescent COVID-19. PBMCs, B-cell-depleted T cells, or T cells provided the cDNA or gDNA that made up the material.

The V and J ends lost 2 bases and 5 bases, in that order; junction bases with no gene match: 7. Germline lookup yields CDR1 SNHLY and CDR2 FYNNEI. CDR3 length: 16 residues. Study processing details: Reference gene primer amplification in the assay estimated nucleated cell counts. The repertoire was sequenced with immunoSEQ multiplex PCR; TCRdb's copy has only in-frame clones and lacks some. V and J calls and clone size are given by that table; D and trimming were obtained from the DNA. The sample includes tens of thousands of clones, around 81% of them seen just once. This sequence originates from a human donor in a cohort sampled during active COVID-19. The specimen sequenced was peripheral blood. The chain is built from TRBV2 and TRBJ1-1; 11 nucleotides line up with TRBD1. The CDR3 DNA sequence: TGTGCCAGCAGTGAATACACCGGGACAGGGGGAACTGAAGCTTTCTTT. Translated: CASSEYTGTGGTEAFF.